One T cell receptor beta chain is described in this entry. Antigen unknown. The sample belongs to a study of CD8+ T cells in alopecia areata. On the study more broadly: Those patients who were treated received oral tofacitinib, which was given at 5 to 10 mg twice daily for moderate-to-severe alopecia areata. Findings of the study overall: Scalp clonality, along with expanded CD8+ clones among the top 100, was significantly decreased by tofacitinib.

Treatment defined: oral pan-JAK inhibitor, 5-10 mg twice daily. Peripheral blood, together with lesional scalp punch biopsies, was collected from alopecia areata patients. Following RNA extraction, reverse transcription yielded cDNA that acted as the sequencing template. Generated by immunoSEQ multiplex PCR, the TCRdb table keeps only in-frame clones and is missing some. The sample carries approximately 140,000 clones, about 88% recorded once. Sequenced here: CD8+ T cells sorted from blood, sampled at week 4, from a patient treated with tofacitinib. This clonotype originated in a human donor with alopecia areata.

The CDR3: CASSLGGQGSLGQPQHF. The CDR3, as DNA: TGTGCCAGCAGCTTAGGGGGACAGGGCTCTTTAGGTCAGCCCCAGCATTTT. J is TRBJ1-5 and V is TRBV7-9; TRBD1 aligns across 9 bases. Losses at the gene ends were 1 base for V and 6 bases for J; bases not matched to a gene: 10. The germline CDR1 and CDR2 sequences are SEHNR and FQNEAQ (reference sequence). CDR3 length equals 17 residues. The whole variable domain, remainder taken from reference TRBV7-9 and TRBJ1-5, is DTGVSQNPRHKITKRGQNVTFRCDPISEHNRLYWYRQTLGQGPEFLTYFQNEAQLEKSRLLSDRFSAERPKGSFSTLEIQRTEQGDSAMYLCASSLGGQGSLGQPQHFGDGTRLSIL.